This T cell receptor (beta chain) was recovered during a study of technical replicates of blood from several donors. Profiling relied on immunoSEQ multiplex PCR, and the TCRdb table lists in-frame clones only, not all of them. Here the sample spans under 85,000 clones, just under 97% being singletons. J lost 4 bases, V lost 5 bases, and 10 bases had no gene match. Germline CDR1 MDHEN, CDR2 SYDVKM. The CDR3 loop spans 15 amino acids. Specimen: T cells isolated from PBMCs. The clonotype comes from a human donor in good health. The chain uses TRBV28 and TRBJ1-2, with 7 bases identical to TRBD1. The CDR3 bases are TGTGCCAGCAGTCCCTTCTTAGACAGGGTCTATGGCTACACCTTC. Amino acid sequence: CASSPFLDRVYGYTF.